This T cell receptor beta chain was captured by sequencing in a study of blood T cell repertoires in COVID-19. This CDR3 comprises 15 residues. V shed 5 bases and J shed 8 bases, with 19 bases lying between them. Germline CDR1 and CDR2: SEHNR and FQNEAQ (reference sequence). Enrolled through a virtual design, the participants were between 18 and 89 years of age and came from roughly 22 US areas. Profiled with immunoSEQ multiplex PCR; TCRdb holds only in-frame clones, not every one. The table records 250,000 to 350,000 clones, around 90% of them present only once. The gene calls are TRBV7-9 and TRBJ2-1, with D possibly being TRBD1 (6 bases). Material: PBMCs or T cells enriched from blood (not recorded which). This TCR came from a young woman with acute COVID-19. The CDR3 DNA reads TGTGCCAGCAGCCAAGCAGGGGTTGTTTCGGATGAGCAGTTCTTC. Its translation is CASSQAGVVSDEQFF.